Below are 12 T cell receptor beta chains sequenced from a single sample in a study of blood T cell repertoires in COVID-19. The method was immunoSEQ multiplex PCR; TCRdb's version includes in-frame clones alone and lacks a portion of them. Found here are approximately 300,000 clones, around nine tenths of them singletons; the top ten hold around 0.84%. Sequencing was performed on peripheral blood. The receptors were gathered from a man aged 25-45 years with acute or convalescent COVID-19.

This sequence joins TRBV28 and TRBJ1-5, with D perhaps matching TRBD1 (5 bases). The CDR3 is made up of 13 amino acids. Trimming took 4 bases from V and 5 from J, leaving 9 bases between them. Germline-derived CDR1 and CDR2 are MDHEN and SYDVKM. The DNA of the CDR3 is TGTGCCAGCAGTTCTCAGGGCTATCAGCCCCAGCATTTT. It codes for CASSSQGYQPQHF.

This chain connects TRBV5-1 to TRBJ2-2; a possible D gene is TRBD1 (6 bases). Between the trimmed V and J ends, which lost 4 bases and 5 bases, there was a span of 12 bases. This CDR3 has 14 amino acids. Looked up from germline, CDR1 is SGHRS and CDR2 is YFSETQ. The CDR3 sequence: CASSGTGSTGELFF. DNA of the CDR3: TGCGCCAGCAGCGGTACAGGGAGTACCGGGGAGCTGTTTTTT.

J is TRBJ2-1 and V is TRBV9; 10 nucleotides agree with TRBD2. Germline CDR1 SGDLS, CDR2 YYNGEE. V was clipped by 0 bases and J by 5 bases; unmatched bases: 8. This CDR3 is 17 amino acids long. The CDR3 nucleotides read TGTGCCAGCAGCGTAGGTTCTAGCGGGGGCCGGGACAATGAGCAGTTCTTC. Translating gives CASSVGSSGGRDNEQFF.

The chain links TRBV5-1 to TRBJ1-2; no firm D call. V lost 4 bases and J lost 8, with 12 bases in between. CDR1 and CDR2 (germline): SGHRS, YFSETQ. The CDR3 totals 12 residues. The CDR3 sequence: CASSLVSSGYTF. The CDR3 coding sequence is TGCGCCAGCAGCCTAGTCTCCTCCGGCTACACCTTC. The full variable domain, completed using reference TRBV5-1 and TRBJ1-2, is KAGVTQTPRYLIKTRGQQVTLSCSPISGHRSVSWYQQTPGQGLQFLFEYFSETQRNKGNFPGRFSGRQFSNSRSEMNVSTLELGDSALYLCASSLVSSGYTFGSGTRLTVV.

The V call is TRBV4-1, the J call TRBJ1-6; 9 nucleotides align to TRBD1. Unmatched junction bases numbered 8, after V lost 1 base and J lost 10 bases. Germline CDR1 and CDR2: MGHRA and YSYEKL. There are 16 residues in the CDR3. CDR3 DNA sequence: TGCGCCAGCAGCCAAGGGTACAGGGGGCGACGATCACCCCTCCACTTT. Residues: CASSQGYRGRRSPLHF.

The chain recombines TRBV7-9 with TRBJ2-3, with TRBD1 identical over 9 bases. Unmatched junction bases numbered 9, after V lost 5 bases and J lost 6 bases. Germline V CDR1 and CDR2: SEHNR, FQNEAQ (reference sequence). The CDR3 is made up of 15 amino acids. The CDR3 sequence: CASSESGTGSDTQYF. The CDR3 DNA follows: TGTGCCAGCAGCGAATCCGGGACAGGGTCTGATACGCAGTATTTT.

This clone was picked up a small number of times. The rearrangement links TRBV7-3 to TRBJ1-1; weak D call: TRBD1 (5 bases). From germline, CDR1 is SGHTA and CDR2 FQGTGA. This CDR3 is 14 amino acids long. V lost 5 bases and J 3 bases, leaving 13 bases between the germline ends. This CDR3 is CASSPRATYTEAFF. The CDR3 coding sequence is TGTGCCAGCAGCCCCAGGGCCACTTACACTGAAGCTTTCTTT.

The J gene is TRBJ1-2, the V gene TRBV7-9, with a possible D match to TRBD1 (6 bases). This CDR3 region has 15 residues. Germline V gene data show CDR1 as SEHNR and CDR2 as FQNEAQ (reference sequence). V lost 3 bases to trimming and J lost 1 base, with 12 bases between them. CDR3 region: CASSFSYRDNYGYTF. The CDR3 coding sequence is TGTGCCAGCAGCTTCTCTTACAGGGATAACTATGGCTACACCTTC.

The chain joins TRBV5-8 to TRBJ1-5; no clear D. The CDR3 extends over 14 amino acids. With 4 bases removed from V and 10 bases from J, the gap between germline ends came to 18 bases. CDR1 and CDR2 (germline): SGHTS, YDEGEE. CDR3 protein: CASSLRGGPGPQHF. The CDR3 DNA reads TGTGCCAGCAGCCTCCGAGGAGGTCCGGGTCCCCAGCATTTT.

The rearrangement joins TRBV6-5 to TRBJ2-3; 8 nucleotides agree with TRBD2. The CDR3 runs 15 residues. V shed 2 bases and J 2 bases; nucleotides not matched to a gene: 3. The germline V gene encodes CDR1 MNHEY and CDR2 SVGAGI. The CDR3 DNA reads TGTGCCAGCAGTTACAGCGGGGGAACCACAGATACGCAGTATTTT. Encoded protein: CASSYSGGTTDTQYF.

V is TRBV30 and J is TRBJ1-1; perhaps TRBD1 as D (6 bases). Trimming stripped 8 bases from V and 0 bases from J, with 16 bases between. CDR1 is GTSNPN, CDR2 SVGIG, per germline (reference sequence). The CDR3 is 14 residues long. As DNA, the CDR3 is TGTGCCCAAAAAAGGGGGTCCATGAACACTGAAGCTTTCTTT. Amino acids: CAQKRGSMNTEAFF. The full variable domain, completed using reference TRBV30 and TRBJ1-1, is SQTIHQWPATLVQPVGSPLSLECTVEGTSNPNLYWYRQAAGRGLQLLFYSVGIGQISSEVPQNLSASRPQDRQFILSSKKLLLSDSGFYLCAQKRGSMNTEAFFGQGTRLTVV.

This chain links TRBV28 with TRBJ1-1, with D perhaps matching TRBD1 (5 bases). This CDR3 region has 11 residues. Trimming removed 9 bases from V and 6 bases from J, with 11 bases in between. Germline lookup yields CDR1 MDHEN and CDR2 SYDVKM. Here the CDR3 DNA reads TGTGCCAGGACAGCTCCCGCTGAAGCTTTCTTT. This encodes CARTAPAEAFF.